Following are 15 T cell receptor beta chains from one sample sequenced in a study of T cells in tumors and immune-related adverse events. Assay used: immunoSEQ multiplex PCR; TCRdb lists only in-frame clones, some missing. The table shows a few thousand clones, with 82% occurring only once. The material was skin tissue, obtained from a patient treated with anti-PD-1 therapy. The source is a female donor with metastatic renal cell carcinoma.

The chain carries TRBV19 and TRBJ2-3; unclear D gene. Germline V gene lookup returns CDR1 LNHDA and CDR2 SQIVND (reference sequence). The length of the CDR3 is 14 residues. V dropped 5 bases and J dropped 0 bases, with 9 bases sitting between them. The CDR3 spells CASSRNPSTDTQYF. CDR3 coding DNA: TGTGCCAGTAGTCGCAACCCTAGCACAGATACGCAGTATTTT.

The V and J genes are TRBV4-1 and TRBJ2-7, with 8 bases fitting TRBD1. V was clipped by 3 bases and J by 3 bases; unmatched bases: 4. CDR1 and CDR2 (germline): MGHRA, YSYEKL. The CDR3 has 14 amino acids. The DNA of the CDR3 is TGCGCCAGCAGCCAGGGGACAGGCTACTACGAGCAGTACTTC. This sequence encodes CASSQGTGYYEQYF.

The rearrangement joins TRBV18 to TRBJ2-7; maybe TRBD1 (7 bases). This CDR3 has 12 residues. Looked up from germline, CDR1 is KGHSH and CDR2 is LQKENI. V lost 3 bases to trimming and J lost 7 bases, with 10 bases between them. CDR3: CASSPEGQEQYF. The DNA for the CDR3 is TGTGCCAGCTCACCGGAGGGACAGGAGCAGTACTTC.

CDR3 in amino acids: CAWRGWEPLGYEQYF. The CDR3, as DNA: TGTGCCTGGAGGGGTTGGGAGCCCTTGGGCTACGAGCAGTACTTC. V is TRBV30 and J is TRBJ2-7; tentatively, D is TRBD2 (5 bases). V lost 3 bases, J lost 3 bases, and 18 bases lay in between. The CDR3 covers 15 residues. CDR1 is GTSNPN, CDR2 SVGIG, per germline (reference sequence).

The rearrangement uses TRBV15 and TRBJ2-1; 7 bases align to TRBD2. V gave up 6 bases and J gave up 2 bases; unmatched junction bases: 13. This CDR3 region has 17 residues. Germline V CDR1 and CDR2: LNHNV, YYDKDF (reference sequence). CDR3 bases: TGTGCCACCAGTTCGCCTAGCGGAATAACCACCTACAATGAGCAGTTCTTC. Protein product: CATSSPSGITTYNEQFF.

Only one count was recorded for this clone. The J gene is TRBJ2-5, the V gene TRBV23-1; either TRBD1 or TRBD2 may fit D (5 bases each). TRBV23-1 is given ORF status, its function remaining uncertain. V was pared by 2 bases and J by 3 bases, with 19 bases between. The CDR3 totals 17 residues. CDR3: CASSQPGPTRIKETQYF. DNA of the CDR3: TGCGCCAGCAGTCAACCGGGGCCCACTCGGATTAAAGAGACCCAGTACTTC.

V and J are TRBV11-1 and TRBJ2-3; a possible D gene is TRBD2 (6 bases). CDR3 size: 16 residues. Per germline, CDR1 SGHAT and CDR2 FQDESV (reference sequence). V dropped 5 bases and J dropped 0 bases, with 15 bases sitting between them. The DNA for the CDR3 is TGTGCCAGCAGCCCATTGCGGGGTCGCAGCACAGATACGCAGTATTTT. Its protein is CASSPLRGRSTDTQYF.

The J gene is TRBJ2-3, the V gene TRBV10-1, with 9 bases matching TRBD2. J lost 0 bases, V lost 7 bases, and 2 bases had no gene match. The CDR3 contains 14 residues. Germline V gives CDR1 WNHNN, CDR2 SYGVQD (reference sequence). The CDR3 reads CASKAGGSTDTQYF. The CDR3 DNA is TGCGCCAGCAAGGCGGGGGGGAGCACAGATACGCAGTATTTT.

This clone was recorded a few times. V gene TRBV12-5 combines with J gene TRBJ2-1; D call uncertain. Trimming took 0 bases from V and 4 from J, leaving 4 bases between them. From germline, CDR1 is LGHNT and CDR2 FRNRAP. The CDR3 has 13 amino acids. In DNA form, the CDR3 reads TGTGCTAGTGGTTTGGTTTTTTACAATGAGCAGTTCTTC. It specifies CASGLVFYNEQFF.

V gene TRBV2 combines with J gene TRBJ1-1; 8 nucleotides align to TRBD1. The junction had 2 bases not matched to a gene; V was cut back by 7 bases and J by 1 base. Germline values: CDR1 SNHLY, CDR2 FYNNEI. The CDR3 sequence is 13 residues long. The CDR3 DNA reads TGTGCCAGCAATGGACAGGGGAACACTGAAGCTTTCTTT. Translation: CASNGQGNTEAFF.

The V gene is TRBV5-6, the J gene TRBJ1-1; D remains ambiguous. Germline V gives CDR1 SGHDT, CDR2 YYEEEE. Trimming cost V 2 bases and J 10 bases, with 15 bases left between them. The length of the CDR3 is 13 residues. As DNA, the CDR3 is TGTGCCAGCAGCTTCGGGCGACGCGTCTTAGCTTTCTTT. It yields the protein CASSFGRRVLAFF. Complete variable domain (other parts from reference TRBV5-6 and TRBJ1-1): DAGVTQSPTHLIKTRGQQVTLRCSPKSGHDTVSWYQQALGQGPQFIFQYYEEEERQRGNFPDRFSGHQFPNYSSELNVNALLLGDSALYLCASSFGRRVLAFFGQGTRLTVV.

This chain joins TRBV5-5 and TRBJ1-1; D possibly corresponds to TRBD1 (6 bases). The CDR3 is 18 residues long. Germline V lookup: CDR1 SGHKS, CDR2 YYEKEE (reference sequence). The germline V and J ends were trimmed by 5 bases and 4 bases, with 27 bases remaining between them. CDR3 coding DNA: TGTGCCAGCAGTTATCGGGGGCAGACTACTCGCTCGGGCACTGAAGCTTTCTTT. Translated: CASSYRGQTTRSGTEAFF. Full variable domain (rest looked up from reference TRBV5-5 and TRBJ1-1): DAGVTQSPTHLIKTRGQQVTLRCSPISGHKSVSWYQQVLGQGPQFIFQYYEKEERGRGNFPDRFSARQFPNYSSELNVNALLLGDSALYLCASSYRGQTTRSGTEAFFGQGTRLTVV.

The chain links TRBV7-6 to TRBJ2-7; D gene ambiguous. V was clipped by 7 bases and J by 0 bases, with 10 bases between them. This CDR3 is 13 amino acids long. Germline V gene data show CDR1 as SGHVS and CDR2 as FNYEAQ. CDR3 sequence reads: CASIPDGSYEQYF. The CDR3 DNA reads as TGTGCCAGCATCCCGGACGGCTCCTACGAGCAGTACTTC.

The gene calls are TRBV7-9 and TRBJ2-3; the D is unclear. The CDR3 sequence is 12 residues long. Germline V gives CDR1 SEHNR, CDR2 FQNEAQ (reference sequence). The V end lost 2 bases, the J end lost 7 bases, and 7 bases lay between the germline ends. In nucleotides, the CDR3 is TGTGCCAGCAGCTTACCATCCAATACGCAGTATTTT. Its protein is CASSLPSNTQYF.

The gene calls are TRBV27 and TRBJ1-2; a possible D gene is TRBD1 (5 bases). Germline assignment: CDR1 MNHEY and CDR2 SMNVEV (reference sequence). V shed 5 bases and J shed 4 bases, with 14 bases lying between them. The CDR3 loop spans 14 amino acids. The CDR3 DNA reads TGTGCCAGCAGTCCCCGCGACAGTACCTATGGCTACACCTTC. The encoded protein is CASSPRDSTYGYTF.